This passage covers 15 T cell receptor beta chains from one sample sequenced in a study of blood T cells in healthy people across ages. The second PCR ran about 6 to 12 cycles with a sample-barcoded 5' primer and J-beta primers. TCRdb re-derived calls from the 5' RACE reads in MiXCR, one entry per CDR3 protein. The repertoire includes 630,000 or so distinct CDR3 sequences, roughly 32% of them detected once, and just over 15% sits in the top ten. Sequenced sample: blood. The receptors originated from a woman older than 75 in good health.

Note on this clonotype: One end of the junction is discordant with germline, which a read error may explain. The V and J genes are TRBV15 and TRBJ2-1; 7 bases map to TRBD2. The CDR3 runs to 19 residues. Germline V gives CDR1 LNHNV, CDR2 YYDKDF (reference sequence). CDR3 loop: CATGRDAPTSTSRLYEQFF. The CDR3 DNA follows: TGTGCCACCGGCAGAGATGCCCCCACCTCGACTAGCAGGCTCTACGAGCAGTTCTTC. Full variable domain (outside the CDR3, taken from reference TRBV15 and TRBJ2-1): DAMVIQNPRYQVTQFGKPVTLSCSQTLNHNVMYWYQQKSSQAPKLLFHYYDKDFNNEADTPDNFQSRRPNTSFCFLDIRSPGLGDTAMYLCATGRDAPTSTSRLYEQFFGPGTRLTVL.

In its sample, this clonotype was seen a few times. A single base separates this from a much larger clone, so it may be a read error. The chain uses TRBV5-1 and TRBJ1-2, with 8 bases fitting TRBD1. This CDR3 is built from 16 residues. Germline CDR1 SGHRS, CDR2 YFSETQ. The ends lost 3 bases at V and 5 bases at J; junction bases unmatched: 12. The chain's CDR3 is CASSSSGTGLRYGYTF. As DNA, the CDR3 is TGCGCCAGCAGCTCATCCGGGACAGGACTACGGTATGGCTACACCTTC.

A remark on this clonotype: A read error is possible here, since a much larger clone lies one base away. The chain combines TRBV5-6 with TRBJ2-1; D possibly corresponds to TRBD2 (6 bases). The CDR3 loop spans 18 amino acids. Germline CDR1 SGHDT, CDR2 YYEEEE. V dropped 0 bases and J dropped 10 bases, with 26 bases sitting between them. CDR3 coding DNA: TGTGCCAGCAGCTTGGAGGGTTCGGGAGCCCTCCTCTCCTACGAGCAGTTCTTC. Translation: CASSLEGSGALLSYEQFF.

The gene calls are TRBV4-1 and TRBJ1-4, with 9 bases matching TRBD1. The CDR3 is 15 amino acids. The germline V gene has CDR1 MGHRA and CDR2 YSYEKL. V shed 0 bases, J shed 8 bases, and the junction held 4 bases outside the gene matches. The CDR3 here is CASSQDDRGDEKLFF. The CDR3 coding sequence is TGCGCCAGCAGCCAAGATGACAGGGGGGACGAAAAACTGTTTTTT.

This clonotype came up many times. At one boundary the junction diverges from the germline segment, which might be a read error. The gene calls are TRBV5-1 and TRBJ2-1; D possibly corresponds to TRBD1 (6 bases). CDR1 and CDR2 from the germline V gene are SGHRS and YFSETQ. There are 13 residues in the CDR3. CDR3: CASSLDRNNEQFF. In DNA form, the CDR3 reads TGTGCCAGCAGCCTCGACAGGAACAATGAGCAGTTCTTC.

A note on this clonotype: This may be a read error: a much more frequent sequence differs by one nucleotide. The chain joins TRBV5-1 to TRBJ2-3; 14 positions match TRBD2. The V gene's germline CDR1 is SGHRS and CDR2 YFSETQ. CDR3 length: 18 amino acids. CDR3 sequence: CASSSGLAGGGGTDMQYF. The CDR3 DNA sequence: TGCGCCAGCAGCTCAGGACTAGCGGGGGGAGGAGGCACAGATATGCAGTATTTT.

This clonotype has at least ten counts. V and J are TRBV4-2 and TRBJ2-3; 15 bases are shared with TRBD2. This CDR3 has 16 residues. V shed 2 bases and J 9 bases; nucleotides not matched to a gene: 6. The germline CDR1 and CDR2 sequences are LGHNA and YNFKEQ. The CDR3 is CASSQRTSGGDETQYF. The CDR3 bases are TGTGCCAGCAGCCAAAGGACTAGCGGGGGGGACGAGACGCAGTATTTT.

This clonotype has at least ten counts. The chain has TRBV15 and TRBJ1-2, with D hard to call. The CDR3 extends over 13 amino acids. Germline lookup yields CDR1 LNHNV and CDR2 YYDKDF (reference sequence). V was pared by 0 bases and J by 6 bases, with 8 bases between. The CDR3 loop reads CATSRDYTDGYTF. DNA for the CDR3: TGTGCCACCAGCAGAGATTATACAGATGGCTACACCTTC.

In this sample, this clonotype turned up a few times. The J gene is TRBJ1-5, the V gene TRBV30, with 8 bases aligning to TRBD1. Germline-derived CDR1 and CDR2 are GTSNPN and SVGIG (reference sequence). The CDR3 runs to 14 residues. The ends lost 3 bases at V and 6 bases at J; junction bases unmatched: 7. The CDR3 DNA reads as TGTGCCTGGAGCATAGGACAGGGAAGTCAGCCCCAGCATTTT. Its translation: CAWSIGQGSQPQHF.

In its sample, this clonotype was seen a few times. This chain uses TRBV30 with TRBJ1-2; TRBD1 is a possible D gene (6 bases). CDR1 and CDR2 (germline): GTSNPN, SVGIG (reference sequence). V lost 0 bases to trimming and J lost 7 bases, with 15 bases between them. The CDR3 covers 14 residues. Here the CDR3 DNA reads TGTGCCTGGAGTGTACTAAGGGGGGTAGGTGGCTACACCTTC. Its protein is CAWSVLRGVGGYTF.

V gene TRBV25-1 combines with J gene TRBJ2-1, with D unresolved. Germline V gene data show CDR1 as MGHDK and CDR2 as SYGVNS. The CDR3 length is 14 residues. The V and J ends lost 0 bases and 8 bases respectively, with 11 bases between them. CDR3 DNA: TGTGCCAGCAGTGAATATCGGACGGGCGATGAGCAGTTCTTC. Amino acid sequence: CASSEYRTGDEQFF.

There are many counts of this clonotype. This rearrangement joins TRBV20-1 to TRBJ2-4; TRBD1 aligns across 7 bases. V lost 2 bases and J lost 1; bases outside the gene matches: 5. Germline values: CDR1 DFQATT, CDR2 SNEGSKA (reference sequence). The CDR3 runs 15 residues. As DNA, the CDR3 is TGCAGTGCTAGATGGCCACAGGGGGCCAAAAACATTCAGTACTTC. Translated: CSARWPQGAKNIQYF.

This clonotype was seen repeatedly, ten times or more. A much larger clone differs by one base, so this may be a read error. The chain uses TRBV4-1 and TRBJ1-2, with 9 bases fitting TRBD1. This CDR3 contains 14 residues. From germline, CDR1 is MGHRA and CDR2 YSYEKL. Here the CDR3 DNA reads TGCGCCAGCAGCATCGGACAGGGGAACTATGGCCACACCTTC. Its translation is CASSIGQGNYGHTF.

This clonotype was seen at least ten times. V and J are TRBV11-2 and TRBJ1-2; a weak D match, TRBD1 (5 bases). Per the germline V gene, CDR1 is SGHAT and CDR2 is FQNNGV. The V gene lost 1 base and the J gene lost 6 bases, with 18 bases spanning the gap. The CDR3 covers 16 residues. The CDR3 DNA reads TGTGCCAGCAGCTTAGGGATCGTTCTGGGGCAGGATGGCTACACCTTC. Protein sequence: CASSLGIVLGQDGYTF.

The sample holds a few counts of this clonotype. The chain is built from TRBV20-1 and TRBJ2-2, with 11 bases fitting TRBD1. CDR1 and CDR2 (germline): DFQATT, SNEGSKA (reference sequence). Trimming cost V 6 bases and J 6 bases; bases outside gene matches: 0. CDR3 length equals 12 residues. The CDR3 coding sequence is TGCAGTGCGGGACAGGGGGCCGGGGAGCTGTTTTTT. It yields the protein CSAGQGAGELFF.